This T cell receptor (beta chain) appears in the sequencing data of a study of blood T cell repertoires in COVID-19. Looking at the study overall: Acute and convalescent COVID-19 specimens originated in the United States, Italy and Spain. T cells, B-cell-depleted T cells, or PBMCs provided the cDNA or gDNA that served as material.

As handled by the study authors: Counts of nucleated cells, estimated from reference gene primer amplification, were obtained. Generated by immunoSEQ multiplex PCR, the TCRdb table keeps only in-frame clones and is missing some. D and trimming were read from the DNA, whereas the V and J calls and clone size are those reported in that table. The data hold about 270,000 clones, with about four fifths observed a single time. This CDR3 is built from 14 residues. V trimming: 4 bases; J trimming: 8 bases; junction bases outside the gene matches: 8. Germline V gene sequence: CDR1 ENHRY, CDR2 SYGVKD. This receptor was taken from a woman aged 55-70 years with active or convalescent COVID-19. The sequenced material came from peripheral blood. The rearrangement uses TRBV10-3 and TRBJ1-2; 9 bases are shared with TRBD1. The CDR3, as DNA: TGTGCCATCAGTGCGTCACAGGGGGCGGGGGGCTACACCTTC. Translation: CAISASQGAGGYTF.